These T cell receptor beta chains were read from a single sample in a study of blood T cell repertoires in COVID-19. Method: immunoSEQ multiplex PCR; TCRdb's copy keeps in-frame clones and lacks some. Among around 200,000 clones listed, roughly four fifths were seen once. Material for sequencing was peripheral blood. These receptors were collected from a man aged 50 to 60 who had recovered from COVID-19. CDR3s include the opening cysteine and the closing phenylalanine or tryptophan. The order of the fields is J gene, clone size, V gene, D gene, CDR3 DNA, CDR3 protein. A D gene is named only where the DNA matches it firmly. Clone size appears in some rows only: once, few, many, or a class for an expanded clone.

TRBJ1-6	NA	TRBV5-4	NA	TGTGCCAGCAGCCGACAGCTAGATAATTCACCCCTCCACTTT	CASSRQLDNSPLHF
TRBJ2-1	NA	TRBV9	NA	TGTGCCAGCAGCGCACGAGGACTTGGGGGCGAGCAGTTCTTC	CASSARGLGGEQFF
TRBJ2-1	NA	TRBV10-3	TRBD2	TGTGCCATCAGTGAGTCGAGACTAGCGGGAGGGAAAGGCGGCAATGAGCAGTTCTTC	CAISESRLAGGKGGNEQFF
TRBJ2-1	few	TRBV18	TRBD2	TGTGCCAGCTCACCTCGGGGGGATTACAATGAGCAGTTCTTC	CASSPRGDYNEQFF
TRBJ1-2	few	TRBV5-5	NA	TGTGCCAGCAGCTTGGCCCCCAACAGAAACTATGGCTACACCTTC	CASSLAPNRNYGYTF
TRBJ2-5	NA	TRBV5-1	TRBD2	TGCGCCAGCCAGGGGAGCGGGAGGTCCCTGAAAGAGACCCAGTACTTC	CASQGSGRSLKETQYF
TRBJ2-1	NA	TRBV21-1	NA	TGTGCCAGCAGCAAAGTTGGCGGGAGTGAGGTTGAGCAGTTCTTC	CASSKVGGSEVEQFF
TRBJ2-7	NA	TRBV28	TRBD1	TGTGCCAGCAGTTCATCCGGGACAGGGCATCACGAGCAGTACTTC	CASSSSGTGHHEQYF
TRBJ1-4	NA	TRBV3-1/TRBV3-2	TRBD1	TGTGCCAGCAGCCAAGATTGGGACAGGGGCGAAAAACTGTTTTTT	CASSQDWDRGEKLFF
TRBJ1-3	NA	TRBV19	TRBD1	TGTGCCAGTAGTGCTTCACCGGGACAGGGCCCGCTCTCTGGAAACACCATATATTTT	CASSASPGQGPLSGNTIYF
TRBJ1-1	NA	TRBV28	TRBD1	TGTGCCAGCAGATCGGCACAGGGACAGGCGTTTGTGAACACTGAAGCTTTCTTT	CASRSAQGQAFVNTEAFF
TRBJ2-1	NA	TRBV3-1/TRBV3-2	TRBD1	TGTGCCAGCAGCTGGGGGACAGGGGGCAATGAGCAGTTCTTC	CASSWGTGGNEQFF